This T cell receptor beta chain was sequenced during a study of tumor and adjacent non-tumor tissue in lung cancer. Across the whole study: Some 4.2 million productive TCRbeta reads were obtained per sample on average. Study-wide points: Significantly higher TCR diversity was found in tumor than normal lung. Shorter survival was associated with higher TCR diversity in tumors.

Of note for this clonotype: Its target is not known. Germline is not matched at one junction end, which may reflect a read error.

The library came from three nested PCR rounds adapted from ARM-PCR protocols. TCRdb re-called the multiplex PCR reads through MiXCR, storing one row per CDR3 protein. The data contain over 100,000 distinct CDR3 sequences, roughly 77% of them singletons. This sample's RNA came from whole unsorted tissue. Between August and November 2014, newly diagnosed, chemotherapy-naive lung cancer patients underwent thoracic surgery in China. CDR3 length: 15 amino acids. This chain connects TRBV12-3 or TRBV12-4 to TRBJ1-6; the D gene is possibly TRBD1 (6 bases). The receptor was isolated from a woman aged 60-75 years with non-small cell lung cancer. The sequenced material came from lung tumor tissue. Here the CDR3 reads CASRTGSGIDSPLHF. The DNA of the CDR3 is TGTGCCAGCAGAACAGGGTCGGGGATTGATTCGCCCCTCCACTTT.